This T cell receptor beta chain was captured in a study of T cells in Graves' hyperthyroidism and ophthalmopathy (dated by TCRdb to between 2019 and 2020). Study-level background: Peripheral blood samples were taken at initial diagnosis, before any treatment was given. A discovery cohort of about 100 patients, roughly 45 with Graves' ophthalmopathy and approximately 55 with stable Graves' hyperthyroidism, was used to find distinguishing TCR V-J signatures. An independent validation cohort of around 19 hyperthyroidism patients and approximately 16 patients who later progressed to ophthalmopathy tested prospective prediction of ophthalmopathy. The roughly 90 discovery patients were divided at random into training and test sets in a 7:3 ratio. In roughly six Graves' hyperthyroidism patients, the study also compared T-cell repertoires from thyroid tissue with T-cell repertoires from blood. Following sampling, methimazole starting at 30 mg daily was given to hyperthyroidism patients, and high-dose intravenous methylprednisolone was given to ophthalmopathy patients. TCR Vbeta CDR3 sequencing of around 130 peripheral blood samples (under 45 ophthalmopathy, about 74 hyperthyroidism and approximately 17 progressor patients) is reported in the paper. Findings and caveats that apply to the study as a whole: Most expanded thyroid clonotypes (frequency above 0.001) were also detected in blood, suggesting blood repertoires may reflect thyroid immune responses. Sample size was not statistically predetermined, and blinding of investigators to group allocation was not performed. During validation, the model predicted progression to ophthalmopathy a median of around 7 months ahead of onset, with almost 71% sensitivity and around 73% specificity. In cross-validation, a model built on a 13 V-J signature told ophthalmopathy apart from stable hyperthyroidism with 85% to 90% sensitivity and roughly 83% specificity, and in testing the same model reached 80%/75%.

On this clonotype: Its antigen is unknown. One base away there is no much larger clone; base qualities are not given.

The germline V gene sets CDR1 to MNHNS and CDR2 to SASEGT. The CDR3, from cysteine to phenylalanine, totals 14 residues. Only the CDR3 DNA stays, 42 bases, in frame from base 1. The V end loses 7 bases and the J end loses 6 bases, and a stretch of 19 bases separates them. In the ophthalmopathy patients, disease was moderately to severely active, with a Clinical Activity Score of 3 or more, a NOSPECS grade of 4 or more, and a duration of less than 3 months. Patients with uncontrolled infections, other autoimmune diseases, pregnancy or lactation were excluded. Diagnoses were established on the basis of clinical symptoms, serum thyroxine and TRAb, thyroid ultrasound, and orbital computed tomography. Ficoll-Paque density gradient centrifugation was used to isolate PBMCs from under 11 ml of fresh peripheral blood. Total RNA was extracted with Trizol reagent, and quality was checked on an Agilent 2100 Bioanalyzer.

TCR beta CDR3 regions were amplified from RNA transcripts. The TCR CDR3 was subjected to a first round of RT-PCR using the HTBI primer set and the Qiagen OneStep RT-PCR kit. Libraries were constructed in a second round of multiplex PCR, after which size selection and purification were performed. The libraries were sequenced on an Illumina HiSeq2000 using paired-end 100 bp reads. The paper's data handling went like this. SOAPnuke was used to process the raw data, throwing out any read that contained adapters or uncalled bases, had a mean Phred below 15, or lacked an exact constant-primer or identifier match. COPE v1.2.5 was used to merge the high-quality paired reads, and each unique nucleotide sequence was defined as a clonotype. Clonotypes were aligned to IMGT TRBV, TRBD and TRBJ reference segments using MiTCR v1.1. Analysis was restricted to V-J combinations with a frequency above 0.0001, which covered 99.2% of repertoires. The TCS score was defined as F50 (clonal expansion) divided by E x V (chaos), with BLOSUM62-based TCRdist calculated between CDR3 peptides within each V-J. Welch's t-statistics and random forest reduced around 520 V-J features to about 12, which were used in a naive Bayes classifier (R e1071). TCRdb reran the public reads through fastp at Q25 and MiXCR, keeping productive beta chains. Every entry covers one CDR3 protein and lists the most common genes and DNA from its rows. What appears here as the V and J calls and clone size reflects TCRdb's work, not the paper's. The sample has under 600,000 distinct CDR3 sequences on record, roughly 15% of them singletons. The top ten clones comprise around 3.3% of the sample.

The clonotype was recovered from a middle-aged woman with Graves' ophthalmopathy. The chain joins TRBV6-1 to TRBJ2-7, and the D gene may be TRBD2, 7 bases matching. Sequencing was carried out using blood. The nucleotide sequence is given as TGTGCCAGCACAAAAGGGGGGGGTTCCCGCGAGCAGTACTTC. Its translation is CASTKGGGSREQYF.